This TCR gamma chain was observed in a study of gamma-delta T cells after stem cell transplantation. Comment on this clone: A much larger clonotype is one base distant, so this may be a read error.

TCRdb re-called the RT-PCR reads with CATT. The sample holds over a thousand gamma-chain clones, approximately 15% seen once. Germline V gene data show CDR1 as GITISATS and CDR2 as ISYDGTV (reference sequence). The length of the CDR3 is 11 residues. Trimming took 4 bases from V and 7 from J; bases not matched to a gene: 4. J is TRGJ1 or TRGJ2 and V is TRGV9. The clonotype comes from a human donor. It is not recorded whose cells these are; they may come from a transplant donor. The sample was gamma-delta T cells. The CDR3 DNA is TGTGCCTTGTGGGACAGCTATAAGAAACTCTTT. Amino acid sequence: CALWDSYKKLF.